Following are 8 T cell receptor beta chains from one sample sequenced in a study of cytomegalovirus exposure and HLA in healthy donors. Use of 60 Vbeta and 13 Jbeta primers characterized the PCR. Sequencing was performed with immunoSEQ multiplex PCR; in TCRdb, only in-frame clones are kept and a portion is missing. This table holds about 120,000 clones, about four fifths found once. Sequencing was carried out using PBMCs. These receptors came from a woman under 40 in good health and CMV-seronegative.

This chain uses TRBV27 with TRBJ2-3; D perhaps matches TRBD1 (5 bases). Germline values: CDR1 MNHEY, CDR2 SMNVEV (reference sequence). This CDR3 contains 16 residues. Trimming removed 4 bases from V and 8 bases from J, with 22 bases in between. CDR3 DNA sequence: TGTGCCAGCAGTTCGCGGACACAACCCCTAAAAGTTACGCAGTATTTT. The encoded protein is CASSSRTQPLKVTQYF.

This clone was seen only a few times. The rearrangement uses TRBV5-6 and TRBJ2-5, with 7 bases that match TRBD2. Germline V gene sequence: CDR1 SGHDT, CDR2 YYEEEE. The J segment lost 5 bases and the V segment lost 2 bases, leaving 6 bases of the junction unmatched. CDR3 length equals 14 residues. The CDR3 sequence is CASSLSWGGETQYF. CDR3 coding DNA: TGTGCCAGCAGCTTATCCTGGGGGGGGGAGACCCAGTACTTC.

V is TRBV11-1 and J is TRBJ2-7; 10 nucleotides align to TRBD1. J gave up 3 bases and V 1 base, and 3 bases lay outside the gene matches. This CDR3 has 15 amino acids. Germline values: CDR1 SGHAT, CDR2 FQDESV (reference sequence). The CDR3 protein is CASSLGGTGVYEQYF. The CDR3 DNA reads TGTGCCAGCAGCTTAGGAGGGACAGGGGTCTACGAGCAGTACTTC.

The V call is TRBV10-3, the J call TRBJ2-5; D is perhaps TRBD1 (6 bases). In germline, CDR1 is ENHRY, CDR2 SYGVKD. The CDR3 length is 13 residues. V was pared by 2 bases and J by 3 bases, with 7 bases between. This chain's CDR3 is CAISERQEETQYF. In DNA form, the CDR3 reads TGTGCCATCAGTGAGCGACAGGAAGAGACCCAGTACTTC.

The V gene is TRBV4-1, the J gene TRBJ1-1, with D unresolved. V lost 0 bases and J 2 bases, leaving 7 bases between the germline ends. CDR1 and CDR2 from the germline V gene are MGHRA and YSYEKL. This CDR3 has 14 residues. The CDR3 here is CASSQDEPNTEAFF. For the CDR3, the DNA is TGCGCCAGCAGCCAAGACGAGCCCAACACTGAAGCTTTCTTT.

This clone has only a few counts. This sequence joins TRBV4-3 and TRBJ2-7, with TRBD2 identical over 12 bases. Germline V gene lookup returns CDR1 LGHNA and CDR2 YSLEER. The CDR3 covers 19 residues. V shed 0 bases and J 6 bases; nucleotides not matched to a gene: 15. The CDR3 nucleotides read TGCGCCAGCAGCCAAGATCGGACTAGCCTAGCGGGAGGGCGGGGCGAGCAGTACTTC. Translation gives CASSQDRTSLAGGRGEQYF.

This clone was detected only once. The chain links TRBV29-1 to TRBJ2-6, with 7 bases lining up with TRBD1. Germline trimming cut 4 bases from V and 0 bases from J; bases unmatched to any gene: 3. Per germline, CDR1 SQVTM and CDR2 ANQGSEA. The CDR3 spans 15 residues. The CDR3, as DNA: TGCAGCGTTGGACAGGGAAGCTCTGGGGCCAACGTCCTGACTTTC. As protein: CSVGQGSSGANVLTF.

The chain links TRBV6-1 to TRBJ1-2; D remains unclear. The V end was cut by 6 bases, the J end by 0 bases, with 8 bases between. CDR1 is MNHNS, CDR2 SASEGT, per germline. The CDR3 is made up of 13 amino acids. In DNA, the CDR3 is TGTGCCAGCAGGTTATCTGCTAACTATGGCTACACCTTC. Its protein product is CASRLSANYGYTF.